These T cell receptor beta chains were read from a single sample in a study of control samples from healthy donors and cancer patients. Data came from immunoSEQ multiplex PCR; TCRdb stores just in-frame clones and leaves some out. The sample consists of about 130,000 clones, 92% of them appearing once. Sequencing was done on a sample of blood. The receptors shown here come from a woman between 50 and 59 years old in good health. Each CDR3 is given with its conserved first and last residue. A D gene is named only where the DNA matches it firmly. Clone sizes are given selectively: once, few, many, or a class where the clone is expanded.

>.|TRBJ2-7|.|TRBV28
TGTGCCAGCAGTTTGGCCCGTCCTTCCTACGAGCAGTACTTC
CASSLARPSYEQYF
>.|TRBJ1-1|.|TRBV6-6
TGTGCCAGCAGGTTAGTCGGCACTGAAGCTTTCTTT
CASRLVGTEAFF
>few|TRBJ1-1|.|TRBV15
TGTGCCACCAGCAGAGAACCAGGGAACACTGAAGCTTTCTTT
CATSREPGNTEAFF
>.|TRBJ1-1|TRBD1|TRBV14
TGTGCCAGCAGCCAGGCAGGGGGCGGAGGCACTGAAGCTTTCTTT
CASSQAGGGGTEAFF
>.|TRBJ1-1|TRBD1|TRBV28
TGTGCCAGCAGTTTGTACGAGGGGGCCTATTCGATCTCTTTCTTT
CASSLYEGAYSISFF
>.|TRBJ2-1|.|TRBV7-2
TGTGCCAGCAGCCCCGGCCGTCTCTACAATGAGCAGTTCTTC
CASSPGRLYNEQFF
>.|TRBJ2-1|.|TRBV7-6
TGTGCCAGCAGCTTATTAGCGGTTACCCCATCCTACAATGAGCAGTTCTTC
CASSLLAVTPSYNEQFF
>.|TRBJ2-2|TRBD1|TRBV2
TGTGCCAGCAGTGAAGAAGGTGGGACAGGGGTAGGCACCGGGGAGCTGTTTTTT
CASSEEGGTGVGTGELFF
>.|TRBJ1-2|.|TRBV28
TGTGCCAGCAGAAAAAGGGAGGGTGGTAACTATGGCTACACCTTC
CASRKREGGNYGYTF
>.|TRBJ2-5|TRBD1|TRBV7-2
TGTGCCAGCAGCTTAGTCAGGGGGCAAGAGACCCAGTACTTC
CASSLVRGQETQYF
>.|TRBJ1-5|TRBD1|TRBV28
TGTGCCAGCAGTTTTTTTCCCTCCCGGTACAGGGGGCGCGGTAATCAGCCCCAGCATTTT
CASSFFPSRYRGRGNQPQHF
>once|TRBJ1-5|.|TRBV3-1/TRBV3-2
TGTGCCAGCAGCCAAGATAGGACGGATCAGCCCCAGCATTTT
CASSQDRTDQPQHF
>.|TRBJ2-1|.|TRBV9
TGTGCCAGCAGCGTAATCCCCGGGCCGGAGCAGTTCTTC
CASSVIPGPEQFF
>.|TRBJ1-2|TRBD1|TRBV7-2
TGTGCCAGCAGCCTTACCCCGACAGGGGGCAGTGGCTACACCTTC
CASSLTPTGGSGYTF
>.|TRBJ1-2|TRBD1|TRBV5-1
TGCGCCAGCAGGCGGGACAGCCAATCTAACTATGGCTACACCTTC
CASRRDSQSNYGYTF
>.|TRBJ1-4|.|TRBV2
TGTGCCAGCAGTGTGGGGAGCAGTCGTGAAAAACTGTTTTTT
CASSVGSSREKLFF
>.|TRBJ1-1|.|TRBV10-3
TGTGCCATCAGTGAGTCGGGGGGCGAAACTGAAGCTTTCTTT
CAISESGGETEAFF
>.|TRBJ1-1|.|TRBV6-1
TGTGCCAGCAGTGAAGCCGGGGAAACTGAAGCTTTCTTT
CASSEAGETEAFF
>.|TRBJ1-6|TRBD1|TRBV6-1
TGTGCCAGCAGTGAGACAGGGGGCTTTAGTTCACCCCTCCACTTT
CASSETGGFSSPLHF
>once|TRBJ2-2|TRBD2|TRBV7-9
TGTGCCAGCAGCCAGACTAGCGGGAGTACCGGGGAGCTGTTTTTT
CASSQTSGSTGELFF
>once|TRBJ2-2|TRBD1|TRBV6-6
TGTGCCAGCACTCCCGACAGGGCGGGCACCGGGGAGCTGTTTTTT
CASTPDRAGTGELFF
>.|TRBJ2-5|.|TRBV29-1
TGCAGCGTTTCCAAGGACAGCCTTGGGGAGACCCAGTACTTC
CSVSKDSLGETQYF
>few|TRBJ1-1|.|TRBV2
TGTGCCAGCAGTGAACAAGCCCCTGAGGTGACTGAAGCTTTCTTT
CASSEQAPEVTEAFF
>.|TRBJ1-6|.|TRBV5-8
TGTGCCAGCAGCCTCAGGGGTTCACCCCTCCACTTT
CASSLRGSPLHF
>.|TRBJ1-6|.|TRBV4-2
TGTGCCAGCAGCCAAGAGGTGCGCTTTGCGGCAGATTCACCCCTCCACTTT
CASSQEVRFAADSPLHF
>.|TRBJ2-7|.|TRBV15
TGTGCCACCAGCAGAGATCTTATTGCAGTGGATGAGCAGTACTTC
CATSRDLIAVDEQYF
>.|TRBJ1-2|.|TRBV12-3/TRBV12-4
TGTGCCAGCAGTTTCGGGTATGGCTACACCTTC
CASSFGYGYTF
>few|TRBJ1-1|TRBD1|TRBV27
TGTGCCAGCAGATGGGACAGGATGAACACTGAAGCTTTCTTT
CASRWDRMNTEAFF
>.|TRBJ2-7|TRBD2|TRBV6-5
TGTGCCAGCAGTTCGCCCAAGCGGGGGACCTACGAGCAGTACTTC
CASSSPKRGTYEQYF
>.|TRBJ2-2|TRBD1|TRBV14
TGTGCCAGCAGCCAAGGGAACAGGGGGCTTACCGGGGAGCTGTTTTTT
CASSQGNRGLTGELFF
>.|TRBJ2-7|.|TRBV6-5
TGTGCCAGCAGTACGGGGACTCCCGTAGAGCAGTACTTC
CASSTGTPVEQYF
>.|TRBJ2-7|.|TRBV2
TGTGCCAGCAGTGAGGGGGAACGTTCTCACTACGAGCAGTACTTC
CASSEGERSHYEQYF
>.|TRBJ2-7|.|TRBV19
TGTGCCAGTAGGAAACAGGGAAACCAATACGAGCAGTACTTC
CASRKQGNQYEQYF
>.|TRBJ2-1|TRBD1|TRBV28
TGTGCCAGCGGAAAAGGACAGGGGGCAGGGAGTGAGCAGTTCTTC
CASGKGQGAGSEQFF
>.|TRBJ2-7|.|TRBV2
TGTGCCAGCAGTTCCCAACAGGGAGACGAGCAGTACTTC
CASSSQQGDEQYF
>once|TRBJ2-1|TRBD2|TRBV6-2/TRBV6-3
TGTGCCAGCAGTAAAGCGGGGGGGCCGGGTACGAATGAGCAGTTCTTC
CASSKAGGPGTNEQFF
>few|TRBJ2-1|TRBD1|TRBV7-9
TGTGCCAGCAGCTCGGGACAGGGATATGGTGAGCAGTTCTTC
CASSSGQGYGEQFF
>once|TRBJ1-6|TRBD1|TRBV4-1
TGCGCCAGCAGCCAAGAGGGGACAGCCTATAATTCACCCCTCCACTTT
CASSQEGTAYNSPLHF
>.|TRBJ2-5|.|TRBV11-1
TGTGCCAGCAGCCCCCCCCGAGGGTTTGGGGAGACCCAGTACTTC
CASSPPRGFGETQYF
>few|TRBJ2-1|TRBD2|TRBV6-5
TGTGCCAGCAGGGGGGGGGATAGCTCCTACAATGAGCAGTTCTTC
CASRGGDSSYNEQFF
>.|TRBJ1-2|TRBD1|TRBV27
TGTGCCAGCAGTCCCCGGACAGGGTTGGGCTATGGCTACACCTTC
CASSPRTGLGYGYTF
>.|TRBJ1-2|.|TRBV10-1
TGCGCCAGCAGTGAGAACCCCCTCTATGGCTACACCTTC
CASSENPLYGYTF
>.|TRBJ1-2|.|TRBV2
TGTGCCAGCAGGGTTGACTCACGCTACACCTTC
CASRVDSRYTF
>.|TRBJ1-1|TRBD1|TRBV9
TGTGCCAGCAGCGTAGGTTCAGGGGGACAGGGGACCACTGAAGCTTTCTTT
CASSVGSGGQGTTEAFF
>.|TRBJ1-1|.|TRBV19
TGTGCCAGTATTCGGGGGCTTGAGGCTTTCTTT
CASIRGLEAFF
>once|TRBJ2-1|.|TRBV6-1
TGTGCCAGCAGTGAAGCGTGGAAAGTAGGTGAGCAGTTCTTC
CASSEAWKVGEQFF
>.|TRBJ2-5|.|TRBV24-1
TGTGCCACCGCCCCCCTAGGCGGCGGAGGGACCCAGTACTTC
CATAPLGGGGTQYF
>.|TRBJ2-7|.|TRBV6-5
TGTGCCAGCAGTTCTACCCGTGAGACAGGCTGTCTCTTC
CASSSTRETGCLF
>.|TRBJ1-6|TRBD1|TRBV4-2
TGTGCCAGCAGCCAATTGGGACAGGGGGACTCGTCACCCCTCCACTTT
CASSQLGQGDSSPLHF
>.|TRBJ2-7|TRBD2|TRBV5-5
TGTGCCGCCCGTGAGGGACTAGCGGAAATCTACGAGCAGTACTTC
CAAREGLAEIYEQYF
>.|TRBJ1-5|.|TRBV19
TGTGCCAGTAGTATTACAGTTGGACGTCGCAATCAGCCCCAGCATTTT
CASSITVGRRNQPQHF
>.|TRBJ1-4|TRBD1|TRBV6-5
TGTGCCAGCTTGCAGGGACAGGCAACTAATGAAAAACTGTTTTTT
CASLQGQATNEKLFF
>.|TRBJ2-3|.|TRBV7-9
TGTGCCAGCAGCTTAAGGGGTGAAGGGAATACGCAGTATTTT
CASSLRGEGNTQYF
>.|TRBJ1-1|.|TRBV20-1
TGCAGTGCTAGTGGGGACTGGGAAACTGAAGCTTTCTTT
CSASGDWETEAFF
>.|TRBJ2-3|.|TRBV7-9
TGTGCCAGCAGCTCCCAGGCCGGGAGCACAGATACGCAGTATTTT
CASSSQAGSTDTQYF
>.|TRBJ1-3|.|TRBV28
TGTGCCAGCAGTTTAGGGGGGGCTGGAAACACCATATATTTT
CASSLGGAGNTIYF
>.|TRBJ2-3|.|TRBV6-6
TGTGCCAGCACCAAAGGGGGTTCCACAGATACGCAGTATTTT
CASTKGGSTDTQYF
>.|TRBJ1-3|.|TRBV28
TGTGCCAGCAGTTTCCCTCCGAAGCGAACTTCCCCCCTCTCTGGAAACACCATATATTTT
CASSFPPKRTSPLSGNTIYF
>.|TRBJ2-3|TRBD1|TRBV3-1/TRBV3-2
TGTGCCAGCAGCCAAAGGGGGCGGACTAGCACAGATACGCAGTATTTT
CASSQRGRTSTDTQYF